The entry below describes one T cell receptor (beta chain). The V gene's germline CDR1 is MNHNS and CDR2 SASEGT. The CDR3 is made up of 15 amino acids. V was shortened by 1 base and J by 3 bases, with 10 bases between the two germline ends. As handled by the study authors: Researchers report that nucleated cell counts were estimated from reference gene primer amplification. TCRdb's table, derived via immunoSEQ multiplex PCR, lists solely in-frame clones and lacks some. V, J and clone size are taken as reported in that table, and D and trimming were inferred from the DNA itself. The repertoire holds about 170,000 clones, with around nine tenths as singletons. This record comes from a study of blood T cell repertoires in COVID-19. Study-wide context: The origin of the acute and convalescent COVID-19 samples was the United States, Italy and Spain.

This TCR was recovered from a man younger than 35 with active or convalescent COVID-19. The chain has TRBV6-1 and TRBJ1-5; D not certain. Input material: peripheral blood. CDR3 in amino acids: CASSEGSIDNQPQHF. CDR3 DNA: TGTGCCAGCAGTGAAGGCAGTATTGACAATCAGCCCCAGCATTTT.